This TCR beta chain came from a study of cytomegalovirus exposure and HLA in healthy donors. The sample holds a few counts of this clone. In the PCR, 60 Vbeta and 13 Jbeta primers were used. Measured with immunoSEQ multiplex PCR; TCRdb has only the in-frame clones, and not every one. The repertoire holds 150,000 to 200,000 clones, around 75% seen once, with about 2% in the top ten. The TCR was taken from a woman in her twenties or thirties in good health and CMV-seronegative. The sample was PBMCs.

In nucleotides, the CDR3 is TGTGCCAGCAGCCTAAACAAGCCGGGGTTCGGCTACGAGCAGTACTTC. This gives the protein CASSLNKPGFGYEQYF. V is TRBV11-2 and J is TRBJ2-7; D perhaps matches TRBD2 (5 bases). V lost 5 bases and J 3 bases, leaving 20 bases between the germline ends. The CDR3 has 16 amino acids. The V gene's germline CDR1 is SGHAT and CDR2 FQNNGV.